The clone carrying this TCR beta chain came up many times. Antigen specificity is unknown. Together with thyroid ultrasound, orbital computed tomography, serum thyroxine and TRAb, clinical symptoms were used for diagnoses. From RNA transcripts, TCR beta CDR3 regions were amplified. The HTBI set primed first-round TCR CDR3 RT-PCR. One entry per CDR3 protein results from TCRdb running MiXCR on the multiplex PCR reads. The data show roughly 750,000 distinct CDR3 sequences, roughly 17% seen once. The data were taken from a study of T cells in Graves' hyperthyroidism and ophthalmopathy. Study information: Sampling of peripheral blood happened at initial diagnosis, prior to any treatment.

The CDR3 runs 14 residues. Germline assignment: CDR1 GTSNPN and CDR2 SVGIG (reference sequence). The V and J ends lost 4 bases and 7 bases, in that order; junction bases with no gene match: 11. Study-level results: Within blood appeared most thyroid clonotypes that had expanded above 0.001.

The receptor was derived from a man younger than 30 with Graves' hyperthyroidism. The sequenced sample was blood. This rearrangement joins TRBV30 to TRBJ2-7, with 9 bases identical to TRBD2. CDR3 sequence (DNA): TGTGCCTGGACGGAGAAGGGACTAGCTCGAGAGCAGTACTTC. This gives the protein CAWTEKGLAREQYF.